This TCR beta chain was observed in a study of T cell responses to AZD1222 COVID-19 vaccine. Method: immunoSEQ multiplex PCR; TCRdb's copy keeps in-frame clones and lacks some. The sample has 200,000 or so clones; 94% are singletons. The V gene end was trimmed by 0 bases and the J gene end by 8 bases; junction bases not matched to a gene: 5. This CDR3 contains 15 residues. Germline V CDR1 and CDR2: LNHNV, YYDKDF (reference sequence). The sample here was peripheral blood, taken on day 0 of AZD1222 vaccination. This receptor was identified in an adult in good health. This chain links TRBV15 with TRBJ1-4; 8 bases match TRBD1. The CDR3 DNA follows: TGTGCCACCAGCAGAGAGGACAGGGTGGGAGAAAAACTGTTTTTT. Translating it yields CATSREDRVGEKLFF.